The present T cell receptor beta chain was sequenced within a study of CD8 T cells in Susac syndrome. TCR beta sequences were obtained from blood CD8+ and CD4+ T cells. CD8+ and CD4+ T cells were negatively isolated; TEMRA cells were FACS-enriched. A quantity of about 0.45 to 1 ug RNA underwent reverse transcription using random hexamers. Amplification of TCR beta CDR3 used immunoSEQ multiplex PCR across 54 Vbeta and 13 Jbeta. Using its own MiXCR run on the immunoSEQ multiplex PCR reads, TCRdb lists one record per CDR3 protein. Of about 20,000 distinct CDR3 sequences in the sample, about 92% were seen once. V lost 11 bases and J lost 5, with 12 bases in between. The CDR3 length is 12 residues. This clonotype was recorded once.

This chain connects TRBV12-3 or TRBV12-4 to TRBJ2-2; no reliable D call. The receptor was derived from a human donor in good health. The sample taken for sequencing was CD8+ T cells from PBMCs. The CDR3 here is CAVSLGTGELFF. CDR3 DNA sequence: TGTGCCGTCTCACTGGGAACCGGGGAGCTGTTTTTT.